This is a list of T cell receptor beta chains from one sample in a study of T cell changes during pregnancy in multiple sclerosis. Assay: immunoSEQ multiplex PCR; the TCRdb copy retains only in-frame clones and omits some. The sample consists of some 80,000 clones, around 92% of them appearing once. This material consisted of peripheral blood, taken in the first trimester of pregnancy. These receptors came from a female donor in good health, enrolled as a control in a pregnancy study. Each CDR3 is given with its conserved first and last residue.

v_gene	CDR3aa
TRBV5-1	CASSFGGSLSYNEQFF
TRBV19	CASSLQVNEQFF
TRBV10-3	CAISELADTQYF
TRBV5-1	CASSPGRDSSTDTQYF
TRBV7-2	CASSFGDRGLSGANVLTF
TRBV18	CASSPGLAQPHEQFF
TRBV5-1	CASSLGIGGQGTEAFF
TRBV11-1	CASSFDSNSPLHF
TRBV6-4	CASSDGGAGELFF
TRBV5-4	CASSSGNYGYTF
TRBV19	CASREGSISGANVLTF
TRBV6-1	CASTTGQGYNEQFF
TRBV19	CASRTGGGYEQYF
TRBV28	CASSNTRPEEQETQYF
TRBV6-4	CASSDSQRVDTDTQYF
TRBV19	CATTGGFTEAFF
TRBV27	CASSRGLSSYNSPLHF
TRBV5-6	CASSRAGQGETQYF
TRBV4-1	CASSQGLRGTGELFF
TRBV5-4	CASSFRTGQETQYF
TRBV29-1	CSSRQGPDTQYF
TRBV6-1	CASSGLAGGPKSTDTQYF
TRBV2	CASSDPTSGSETQYF
TRBV7-8	CASSQGAGTYGYTF
TRBV7-9	CASSLDRANTMDEQFF
TRBV6-5	CASTPTEPTYEQYF
TRBV19	CARHRRTSGRAGAKNIQYF
TRBV28	CASTPGQGNYGYTF
TRBV5-4	CASSDPGTGVNYGYTF
TRBV4-3	CASSQDTRYTQYF
TRBV7-9	CASSTMDRANSPLHF
TRBV6-4	CASSDSAGANNEQFF
TRBV6-1	CASSEGPVAGHYGYTF
TRBV4-2	CASSQDRGGQETQYF
TRBV10-2	CASSEWQTTSYEQYF
TRBV5-1	CASSGGLAAQNTGELFF
TRBV5-1	CASSLGGHTDTQYF
TRBV5-1	CASSLGDSSFYEQYF
TRBV30	CAWSPPGQLHQPQHF
TRBV15	CATSAGGVAGTETQYF
TRBV19	CASKGDRGQVGGYTF
TRBV19	CASSIDRIEGSPLHF
TRBV28	CASSNTGLGTDTQYF
TRBV7-2	CASSLGDRGDQPQHF
TRBV18	CASSPGTSGTLSTDTQYF
TRBV5-1	CASSLPSRVTGRVAGNTEAFF
TRBV19	CASSPQGAQPQHF
TRBV5-1	CASSVPGGPGTQYF
TRBV11-2	CASSPPGLAGTGELFF
TRBV18	CASSPRPGTDGNSNQPQHF
TRBV19	CASTEPSRGTGELFF
TRBV19	CASSMGQGVYNEQFF
TRBV27	CASSLLAGLGGETQYF
TRBV27	CASSYRLAAGNTIYF